Presented here are 27 T cell receptor beta chains from one specimen sequenced in a study of long-term antiretroviral therapy in people with HIV. Sequencing relied on immunoSEQ assay v3.0, run at survey level. Generated by immunoSEQ multiplex PCR, the TCRdb table keeps only in-frame clones and is missing some. The sample lists some 31,000 clones; about 85% were seen once. The source material was unsorted PBMCs, sampled 1.1 years after starting antiretroviral therapy. Receptor source: a man younger than 35 with HIV.

The CDR3 sequence is CASSWKQGDDEKLFF. The CDR3 DNA reads as TGTGCCAGCAGCTGGAAACAGGGGGACGATGAAAAACTGTTTTTT. The chain has TRBV7-9 and TRBJ1-4; 8 positions agree with TRBD1. J was trimmed by 6 bases and V by 4 bases; bases with no gene match: 7. Looked up from germline, CDR1 is SEHNR and CDR2 is FQNEAQ (reference sequence). The CDR3 loop spans 15 amino acids.

This chain connects TRBV9 to TRBJ1-3, with 9 bases lining up with TRBD1. CDR1 and CDR2 from the germline V gene are SGDLS and YYNGEE. This CDR3 spans 15 amino acids. Trimming cost V 3 bases and J 4 bases; bases outside gene matches: 5. DNA of the CDR3: TGTGCCAGCAGCGCTGAAGGGACAGGGGGAAACACCATATATTTT. Translation gives CASSAEGTGGNTIYF.

This chain uses TRBV5-4 with TRBJ2-3, with 9 bases that match TRBD2. V lost 6 bases and J lost 1; bases outside the gene matches: 3. Germline assignment: CDR1 SGHNT and CDR2 YYREEE (reference sequence). This CDR3 is 14 amino acids long. The CDR3: CASKASGGTDTQYF. In DNA, the CDR3 is TGTGCCAGCAAGGCTAGCGGGGGCACAGATACGCAGTATTTT.

The rearrangement joins TRBV6-5 to TRBJ2-5; no reliable D call. CDR1 is MNHEY and CDR2 is SVGAGI in the germline V gene. V was cut by 9 bases and J by 0 bases, with 8 bases left in between. The CDR3 is made up of 12 amino acids. CDR3: CASGRDQETQYF. The CDR3 DNA reads TGTGCCAGTGGACGGGACCAAGAGACCCAGTACTTC.

The J gene is TRBJ2-1, the V gene TRBV23-1; 8 nucleotides agree with TRBD2. TRBV23-1 falls under the ORF class, with uncertain function. Trimming cost V 2 bases and J 7 bases; bases outside gene matches: 13. The CDR3 has 17 amino acids. The CDR3 protein is CASSQKRPAGGRNEQFF. CDR3 in DNA: TGCGCCAGCAGTCAAAAAAGGCCGGCGGGGGGAAGGAATGAGCAGTTCTTC.

This sequence joins TRBV19 and TRBJ1-3; D unresolved. The length of the CDR3 is 16 residues. Trimming removed 5 bases from V and 0 bases from J, with 14 bases in between. From germline, CDR1 is LNHDA and CDR2 SQIVND (reference sequence). The CDR3 region is CASSPLILRSGNTIYF. Here the CDR3 DNA reads TGTGCCAGTAGTCCACTGATATTGCGCTCTGGAAACACCATATATTTT. Full variable domain (missing parts from reference TRBV19 and TRBJ1-3): DGGITQSPKYLFRKEGQNVTLSCEQNLNHDAMYWYRQDPGQGLRLIYYSQIVNDFQKGDIAEGYSVSREKKESFPLTVTSAQKNPTAFYLCASSPLILRSGNTIYFGEGSWLTVV.

V and J are TRBV25-1 and TRBJ2-7; D not certain. Germline CDR1 reads MGHDK; CDR2 reads SYGVNS. V shed 8 bases and J shed 2 bases, with 13 bases lying between them. The CDR3 consists of 13 residues. The CDR3 DNA follows: TGTGCCAGCGGCCTGACCGCCACCTACGAGCAGTACTTC. Protein: CASGLTATYEQYF.

The DNA of the CDR3 is TGTGCCAGCAGCGTAGAGGGTGGGGGATCCTACGAGCAGTACTTC. Translation: CASSVEGGGSYEQYF. V gene TRBV9 combines with J gene TRBJ2-7; either TRBD1 or TRBD2 may fit D (5 bases each). The CDR3 consists of 15 residues. Looked up from germline, CDR1 is SGDLS and CDR2 is YYNGEE. The V end lost 0 bases, the J end lost 1 base, and 11 bases lay between the germline ends. The full variable domain, in which reference TRBV9 and TRBJ2-7 provide the parts outside the CDR3, is DSGVTQTPKHLITATGQRVTLRCSPRSGDLSVYWYQQSLDQGLQFLIQYYNGEERAKGNILERFSAQQFPDLHSELNLSSLELGDSALYFCASSVEGGGSYEQYFGPGTRLTVT.

V usage is TRBV27 and J usage is TRBJ2-7, with TRBD2 matching over 7 bases. The CDR3 spans 14 residues. Trimming took 6 bases from V and 0 from J; bases not matched to a gene: 5. The germline CDR1 and CDR2 sequences are MNHEY and SMNVEV (reference sequence). Here the CDR3 DNA reads TGTGCCAGCAGCTCCGGGAGGCACTCCTACGAGCAGTACTTC. It codes for CASSSGRHSYEQYF.

In this sample, this clone turned up a few times. The gene calls are TRBV7-2 and TRBJ1-5; D is undetermined. Between the trimmed V and J ends, which lost 4 bases and 1 base, there was a span of 8 bases. The CDR3 consists of 14 residues. The V gene's germline CDR1 is SGHTA and CDR2 FQGNSA. The chain's CDR3 is CASSYRRSNQPQHF. The DNA of the CDR3 is TGTGCCAGCAGCTACCGCCGCAGCAATCAGCCCCAGCATTTT.

The chain couples TRBV7-8 to TRBJ1-4, with a possible D match to TRBD1 (6 bases). CDR3 length: 15 amino acids. Between the trimmed V and J ends, which lost 5 bases and 6 bases, there was a span of 16 bases. The germline gives CDR1 SGHVS, CDR2 FQNEAQ. CDR3 bases: TGTGCCAGCAGCCCACGAATGGGGGCGGATGAAAAACTGTTTTTT. This codes for CASSPRMGADEKLFF.

V gene TRBV2 combines with J gene TRBJ1-4; no clear D. The CDR3 covers 13 residues. V lost 11 bases and J lost 7, with 17 bases in between. Germline values: CDR1 SNHLY, CDR2 FYNNEI. CDR3 sequence reads: CAGQTPQSEKLFF. As DNA, the CDR3 is TGTGCCGGCCAGACCCCCCAAAGTGAAAAACTGTTTTTT.

The V gene is TRBV7-2, the J gene TRBJ2-1; TRBD2 matches at 13 bases. With 11 bases clipped from V and 8 bases from J, the junction kept 6 bases outside the gene matches. This CDR3 spans 13 amino acids. CDR1 and CDR2 from the germline V gene are SGHTA and FQGNSA. Here the CDR3 DNA reads TGTGCCGGCCGACTAGCGGGGGGTGATGAGCAGTTCTTC. Translation gives CAGRLAGGDEQFF. The full variable domain, completed using reference TRBV7-2 and TRBJ2-1, is GAGVSQSPSNKVTEKGKDVELRCDPISGHTALYWYRQSLGQGLEFLIYFQGNSAPDKSGLPSDRFSAERTGGSVSTLTIQRTQQEDSAVYLCAGRLAGGDEQFFGPGTRLTVL.

The chain employs TRBV30 and TRBJ2-1; 7 positions agree with TRBD2. CDR1 is GTSNPN and CDR2 is SVGIG in the germline V gene (reference sequence). Trimming at V came to 0 bases and at J to 10 bases, leaving 12 bases not matched to a gene. The CDR3 has 15 residues. The CDR3 here is CAWSVKGLPRGEQFF. CDR3 DNA: TGTGCCTGGAGTGTAAAGGGACTACCTCGGGGAGAGCAGTTCTTC.

The chain uses TRBV28 and TRBJ2-7; the D gene is possibly TRBD1 (6 bases). CDR1 MDHEN and CDR2 SYDVKM come from the germline V gene. Trimming removed 1 base at V and 2 bases at J, with 18 bases between. The CDR3 spans 17 residues. As DNA, the CDR3 is TGTGCCAGCAGTTTATCGAGAGGACAGTTAGGGGCCTACGAGCAGTACTTC. Translated, it gives CASSLSRGQLGAYEQYF.

This clone occurred a few times. The chain employs TRBV5-1 and TRBJ2-2; D gene uncertain. Trimming left V 5 bases short and J 4 bases short, with 12 bases between. The CDR3 sequence is 14 residues long. Germline assignment: CDR1 SGHRS and CDR2 YFSETQ. The chain's CDR3 is CASREPSTTGELFF. For the CDR3, the DNA is TGCGCCAGCAGGGAGCCTTCCACCACCGGGGAGCTGTTTTTT.

This chain links TRBV11-2 with TRBJ2-7; D might be TRBD2 (6 bases). Germline V CDR1 and CDR2: SGHAT, FQNNGV. The CDR3 spans 19 residues. Between the trimmed V and J ends, which lost 1 base and 2 bases, there was a span of 24 bases. The CDR3 sequence is CASSLAYVGAGRTTYEQYF. CDR3 sequence (DNA): TGTGCCAGCAGCTTAGCCTACGTTGGGGCAGGACGGACTACCTACGAGCAGTACTTC. Full variable domain (remainder filled in from reference TRBV11-2 and TRBJ2-7): EAGVAQSPRYKIIEKRQSVAFWCNPISGHATLYWYQQILGQGPKLLIQFQNNGVVDDSQLPKDRFSAERLKGVDSTLKIQPAKLEDSAVYLCASSLAYVGAGRTTYEQYFGPGTRLTVT.

The chain carries TRBV19 and TRBJ1-4; TRBD1 is a possible D gene (6 bases). The CDR3 has 14 residues. CDR1 LNHDA and CDR2 SQIVND come from the germline V gene (reference sequence). With 3 bases removed from V and 8 bases from J, the gap between germline ends came to 13 bases. The CDR3: CASSIQGYDEKLFF. CDR3 nucleotide sequence: TGTGCCAGTAGTATTCAGGGGTATGACGAAAAACTGTTTTTT.

This clone appeared a single time. This chain links TRBV7-9 with TRBJ1-2; 11 bases are shared with TRBD1. CDR1 and CDR2 from the germline V gene are SEHNR and FQNEAQ (reference sequence). This CDR3 comprises 16 residues. The J segment lost 3 bases and the V segment lost 1 base, leaving 4 bases of the junction unmatched. CDR3 protein: CASSLGTGGDDYGYTF. CDR3 DNA: TGTGCCAGCAGCTTAGGGACAGGGGGCGACGACTATGGCTACACCTTC.

The chain recombines TRBV4-3 with TRBJ2-1; 10 positions agree with TRBD2. J gave up 2 bases and V 1 base, and 2 bases lay outside the gene matches. Germline V CDR1 and CDR2: LGHNA, YSLEER. The length of the CDR3 is 16 residues. Here the CDR3 DNA reads TGCGCCAGCAGCCAAGCTACTAGCGGGACCTACAATGAGCAGTTCTTC. It yields the protein CASSQATSGTYNEQFF.

This chain uses TRBV7-9 with TRBJ1-2; D gene uncertain. The V end lost 1 base, the J end lost 3 bases, and 6 bases lay between the germline ends. Germline CDR1 reads SEHNR; CDR2 reads FQNEAQ (reference sequence). The CDR3 sequence is 13 residues long. CDR3 in DNA: TGTGCCAGCAGCTTAGGGACGGACTATGGCTACACCTTC. Protein: CASSLGTDYGYTF.

The chain combines TRBV5-1 with TRBJ1-1; D might be TRBD1 (6 bases). This CDR3 has 14 residues. In germline, CDR1 is SGHRS, CDR2 YFSETQ. V was pared by 4 bases and J by 1 base, with 11 bases between. The CDR3: CASSPRGGNTEAFF. CDR3 nucleotides: TGCGCCAGCAGCCCCAGGGGCGGGAACACTGAAGCTTTCTTT.

V gene TRBV7-9 combines with J gene TRBJ1-1; maybe TRBD1 (6 bases). V was clipped by 6 bases and J by 4 bases, with 12 bases between them. This CDR3 is 13 amino acids long. Per the germline V gene, CDR1 is SEHNR and CDR2 is FQNEAQ (reference sequence). The CDR3 here is CASRERGGTEAFF. The CDR3 nucleotides read TGTGCCAGCAGAGAGAGGGGGGGCACTGAAGCTTTCTTT.

The rearrangement uses TRBV7-2 and TRBJ2-3, with a weak D call TRBD1 (6 bases). Looked up from germline, CDR1 is SGHTA and CDR2 is FQGNSA. Deletions cut 6 bases from V and 0 bases from J, with 13 bases between. The CDR3 loop spans 15 amino acids. In nucleotides, the CDR3 is TGTGCCAGCAGTATTCAAGGGGGTAGCACAGATACGCAGTATTTT. Amino acid sequence: CASSIQGGSTDTQYF.

The J gene is TRBJ2-3, the V gene TRBV7-6; a possible D gene is TRBD1 (6 bases). Germline lookup yields CDR1 SGHVS and CDR2 FNYEAQ. The CDR3 sequence is 13 residues long. With 6 bases removed from V and 2 bases from J, the gap between germline ends came to 9 bases. CDR3: CASRDSNTDTQYF. CDR3 bases: TGTGCCAGCAGGGACAGCAACACAGATACGCAGTATTTT.

This clone appeared a few times. The V and J genes are TRBV5-6 and TRBJ1-2, with D uncertain. The germline CDR1 and CDR2 sequences are SGHDT and YYEEEE. V was shortened by 4 bases and J by 5 bases, with 9 bases between the two germline ends. This CDR3 is built from 12 residues. The CDR3 region is CASSLGGYGYTF. DNA for the CDR3: TGTGCCAGCAGCCTCGGAGGGTATGGCTACACCTTC.

By frequency in the sample, this clone is medium-sized. V usage is TRBV9 and J usage is TRBJ2-3; the D is unclear. V was pared by 6 bases and J by 4 bases, with 3 bases between. The CDR3 is made up of 10 amino acids. Germline lookup yields CDR1 SGDLS and CDR2 YYNGEE. The CDR3 nucleotides read TGTGCCAGCAACTCAGATACGCAGTATTTT. Its protein is CASNSDTQYF.